A selection of T cell receptor beta chains follows, all from one sample in a study of radiation and T cells in renal cell carcinoma. The data were produced by immunoSEQ multiplex PCR, yet TCRdb's version contains in-frame clones alone and is incomplete. The sample yields over 120,000 clones, 88% seen once. Sequences were derived from blood, sampled from a patient whose treatment included radiotherapy and nephrectomy. The receptors were gathered from a woman in her 50s with renal cell carcinoma. Both conserved end residues are part of each CDR3. D genes are given only for firm matches. Size is omitted from some rows. Given values are once, few, many or a class for expanded clones.

>NA|15|TRBV11-2|TRBJ2-5|TRBD2
TGTGCCAGCAGCTTAACTAGCGGGGGGAGGGAGACCCAGTACTTC
CASSLTSGGRETQYF
>NA|14|TRBV18|TRBJ1-1|NA
TGTGCCAGCTCACCATTACTTGAGAACACTGAAGCTTTCTTT
CASSPLLENTEAFF
>NA|12|TRBV2|TRBJ2-7|NA
TGTGCCAGCAGTAAAGACGGCTACGAGCAGTACTTC
CASSKDGYEQYF
>NA|15|TRBV4-3|TRBJ2-7|TRBD2
TGCGCCAGCAGCCAAGGACTAGCGGGGACCTACGAGCAGTACTTC
CASSQGLAGTYEQYF
>NA|14|TRBV7-3|TRBJ1-1|TRBD1
TGTGCCAGCAGCCCACGACAGGGGAACACTGAAGCTTTCTTT
CASSPRQGNTEAFF
>NA|13|TRBV19|TRBJ2-1|NA
TGTGCCAGTAGTCCCAGGGACCCAACCCAGCAGTTCTTC
CASSPRDPTQQFF
>NA|14|TRBV5-6|TRBJ2-5|NA
TGTGCCAGCAGCTTGGTTCCGACTCAAGAGACCCAGTACTTC
CASSLVPTQETQYF
>NA|14|TRBV6-7|TRBJ1-2|NA
TGTGCCAGCAGCCGAGACGGGGAGGTGGAGGGCTACACCTTC
CASSRDGEVEGYTF
>NA|14|TRBV7-9|TRBJ2-5|TRBD1
TGTGCCAGCAGCTCGGACAGGGTCTGGGAGACCCAGTACTTC
CASSSDRVWETQYF
>NA|15|TRBV5-5|TRBJ2-1|TRBD2
TGTGCCAGCAGCTTGGAGCTAGCGGGGGGGAATGAGCAGTTCTTC
CASSLELAGGNEQFF
>once|16|TRBV10-3|TRBJ2-2|TRBD2
TGTGCCATCAGTGAGGAGCGGGGGGGCCACACCGGGGAGCTGTTTTTT
CAISEERGGHTGELFF
>NA|14|TRBV7-9|TRBJ1-1|NA
TGTGCCAGCAGCTTAGCAAAGAGTGTGCCTGAAGCTTTCTTT
CASSLAKSVPEAFF
>few|14|TRBV19|TRBJ1-1|NA
TGTGCCAGTAGTTTTGGGACGGAGAACACTGAAGCTTTCTTT
CASSFGTENTEAFF
>NA|14|TRBV2|TRBJ2-5|NA
TGTGCCAGCAGTGAATCGCAGTTAGTAGAGACCCAGTACTTC
CASSESQLVETQYF
>NA|14|TRBV19|TRBJ1-1|NA
TGTGCCAGTAGTATAGGCGGGGCGCCGTCGGGGGCTTTCTTT
CASSIGGAPSGAFF
>few|12|TRBV18|TRBJ1-6|TRBD1
TGTGCCAGCTCCACAGGGGATTCACCCCTCCACTTT
CASSTGDSPLHF